These T cell receptor beta chains were read from a single sample in a study of blood T cell repertoires in COVID-19. Produced via immunoSEQ multiplex PCR; TCRdb's table is partial and in-frame only. Among fewer than 300,000 clones listed, more than 80% were seen once. The sample taken for sequencing was PBMCs or T cells enriched from blood (not recorded which). The receptor source for this set is a woman aged 25 to 39 who had recovered from COVID-19. Each CDR3 is given with its conserved first and last residue. D genes are given only for firm matches. Size is omitted from some rows. Given values are once, few, many or a class for expanded clones.

d_call: TRBD1; v_call: TRBV5-8; j_call: TRBJ1-6; clone_size: .; cdr3_aa: CASSRDRGFENSPLHF; cdr3_nt: TGTGCCAGCAGCCGGGACAGGGGGTTTGAGAATTCACCCCTCCACTTT
d_call: TRBD1; v_call: TRBV19; j_call: TRBJ1-5; clone_size: .; cdr3_aa: CASSIRGRDSNQPQHF; cdr3_nt: TGTGCCAGTAGTATCAGGGGGCGAGATAGCAATCAGCCCCAGCATTTT
d_call: .; v_call: TRBV6-5; j_call: TRBJ1-1; clone_size: .; cdr3_aa: CASRDSLGTEAFF; cdr3_nt: TGTGCCAGCAGGGACAGCCTGGGCACTGAAGCTTTCTTT
d_call: .; v_call: TRBV11-2; j_call: TRBJ2-7; clone_size: .; cdr3_aa: CASSLEFRQDEQYF; cdr3_nt: TGTGCCAGCAGCTTAGAGTTCCGGCAGGACGAGCAGTACTTC
d_call: .; v_call: TRBV5-4; j_call: TRBJ2-1; clone_size: .; cdr3_aa: CASSFSAGSYNEQFF; cdr3_nt: TGTGCCAGCAGCTTTTCCGCGGGTTCCTACAATGAGCAGTTCTTC
d_call: TRBD2; v_call: TRBV24-1; j_call: TRBJ2-7; clone_size: .; cdr3_aa: CATSSPGLAGEQYF; cdr3_nt: TGTGCCACCAGTTCTCCGGGACTAGCTGGCGAGCAGTACTTC
d_call: TRBD1; v_call: TRBV18; j_call: TRBJ1-1; clone_size: .; cdr3_aa: CASSRSGGFPEAFF; cdr3_nt: TGTGCCAGCTCAAGGTCAGGGGGCTTTCCTGAAGCTTTCTTT
d_call: .; v_call: TRBV6-1; j_call: TRBJ1-4; clone_size: .; cdr3_aa: CASSEESRRVGEKLFF; cdr3_nt: TGTGCCAGCAGTGAAGAGAGTCGCAGGGTTGGAGAAAAACTGTTTTTT
d_call: .; v_call: TRBV21-1; j_call: TRBJ2-5; clone_size: .; cdr3_aa: CASSPWIAPLVVQETQYF; cdr3_nt: TGTGCCAGCAGCCCCTGGATAGCTCCTCTTGTGGTTCAAGAGACCCAGTACTTC
d_call: .; v_call: TRBV5-8; j_call: TRBJ1-5; clone_size: once; cdr3_aa: CASSLGQVGPLQPQHF; cdr3_nt: TGTGCCAGCAGCTTGGGACAGGTGGGCCCTCTTCAGCCCCAGCATTTT
d_call: TRBD1; v_call: TRBV18; j_call: TRBJ2-7; clone_size: .; cdr3_aa: CASSGQGANEQYF; cdr3_nt: TGTGCCAGCTCCGGACAGGGGGCCAACGAGCAGTACTTC
d_call: TRBD2; v_call: TRBV4-1; j_call: TRBJ2-5; clone_size: .; cdr3_aa: CASTGIAGVQGETQYF; cdr3_nt: TGCGCCAGTACCGGGATAGCGGGAGTACAAGGAGAGACCCAGTACTTC
d_call: .; v_call: TRBV6-2/TRBV6-3; j_call: TRBJ2-1; clone_size: .; cdr3_aa: CASSYRANEQFF; cdr3_nt: TGTGCCAGCAGTTACCGAGCGAATGAGCAGTTCTTC
d_call: TRBD1; v_call: TRBV5-5; j_call: TRBJ1-2; clone_size: .; cdr3_aa: CASSLGRGSDGYTF; cdr3_nt: TGTGCCAGCAGCTTAGGCAGGGGGTCGGATGGCTACACCTTC
d_call: .; v_call: TRBV3-1/TRBV3-2; j_call: TRBJ2-4; clone_size: .; cdr3_aa: CASSLGGVGNIQYF; cdr3_nt: TGTGCCAGCAGCCTTGGAGGGGTCGGAAACATTCAGTACTTC
d_call: TRBD2; v_call: TRBV3-1/TRBV3-2; j_call: TRBJ2-5; clone_size: .; cdr3_aa: CASSLGTSGRAQETQYF; cdr3_nt: TGTGCCAGCAGCCTAGGGACTAGCGGGAGGGCCCAAGAGACCCAGTACTTC
d_call: .; v_call: TRBV12-5; j_call: TRBJ2-1; clone_size: .; cdr3_aa: CASGLVLGETSNEQFF; cdr3_nt: TGTGCTAGTGGTTTGGTACTGGGGGAGACTAGCAATGAGCAGTTCTTC
d_call: .; v_call: TRBV29-1; j_call: TRBJ2-5; clone_size: .; cdr3_aa: CSVFRGRETQYF; cdr3_nt: TGCAGCGTTTTCAGGGGGAGGGAGACCCAGTACTTC
d_call: .; v_call: TRBV5-4; j_call: TRBJ1-2; clone_size: .; cdr3_aa: CASSHRDGGGYTF; cdr3_nt: TGTGCCAGCAGCCATAGGGACGGGGGGGGCTACACCTTC
d_call: .; v_call: TRBV12-5; j_call: TRBJ2-3; clone_size: .; cdr3_aa: CASGLAADTQYF; cdr3_nt: TGTGCTAGTGGTTTGGCCGCAGATACGCAGTATTTT
d_call: .; v_call: TRBV29-1; j_call: TRBJ1-1; clone_size: .; cdr3_aa: CSVGRKASTEAFF; cdr3_nt: TGCAGCGTTGGGAGGAAGGCGAGCACTGAAGCTTTCTTT
d_call: TRBD2; v_call: TRBV10-3; j_call: TRBJ2-2; clone_size: .; cdr3_aa: CAISAGLAIGELFF; cdr3_nt: TGTGCCATCAGTGCGGGACTAGCAATCGGGGAGCTGTTTTTT
d_call: .; v_call: TRBV12-5; j_call: TRBJ2-7; clone_size: .; cdr3_aa: CASGLATPGVEQYF; cdr3_nt: TGTGCTAGTGGTTTGGCCACCCCGGGGGTCGAGCAGTACTTC
d_call: .; v_call: TRBV6-2/TRBV6-3; j_call: TRBJ1-1; clone_size: .; cdr3_aa: CASSYERPGGEAFF; cdr3_nt: TGTGCCAGCAGTTACGAGAGGCCGGGGGGTGAAGCTTTCTTT
d_call: .; v_call: TRBV7-9; j_call: TRBJ1-3; clone_size: .; cdr3_aa: CASSLRTAGNTIYF; cdr3_nt: TGTGCCAGCAGCTTAAGGACTGCTGGAAACACCATATATTTT
d_call: TRBD2; v_call: TRBV7-2; j_call: TRBJ2-5; clone_size: .; cdr3_aa: CASSAGLAGQETQYF; cdr3_nt: TGTGCCAGCAGCGCGGGACTAGCGGGGCAAGAGACCCAGTACTTC
d_call: .; v_call: TRBV28; j_call: TRBJ2-7; clone_size: .; cdr3_aa: CASNIRGSPYEQYF; cdr3_nt: TGTGCCAGCAACATTCGGGGGAGCCCCTACGAGCAGTACTTC
d_call: .; v_call: TRBV5-1; j_call: TRBJ2-1; clone_size: .; cdr3_aa: CASSLSGTRSYNEQFF; cdr3_nt: TGCGCCAGCAGCTTGTCCGGGACACGCTCCTACAATGAGCAGTTCTTC
d_call: .; v_call: TRBV7-9; j_call: TRBJ2-3; clone_size: .; cdr3_aa: CASSADTQYF; cdr3_nt: TGTGCCAGTTCAGCAGATACGCAGTATTTT
d_call: TRBD1; v_call: TRBV4-1; j_call: TRBJ1-5; clone_size: .; cdr3_aa: CASRLSGTGAGQPQHF; cdr3_nt: TGCGCCAGCAGGCTATCCGGGACAGGGGCTGGGCAGCCCCAGCATTTT
d_call: .; v_call: TRBV2; j_call: TRBJ2-7; clone_size: .; cdr3_aa: CASRPGQRPYEQYF; cdr3_nt: TGTGCCAGCAGGCCCGGACAGCGTCCCTACGAGCAGTACTTC
d_call: TRBD2; v_call: TRBV4-2; j_call: TRBJ2-7; clone_size: .; cdr3_aa: CASSQLGAGGYEQYF; cdr3_nt: TGTGCCAGCAGCCAATTGGGGGCGGGAGGGTACGAGCAGTACTTC
d_call: TRBD2; v_call: TRBV5-5; j_call: TRBJ2-1; clone_size: .; cdr3_aa: CASSPGASGRAGEQFF; cdr3_nt: TGTGCCAGCAGCCCTGGGGCTAGCGGGAGGGCCGGAGAGCAGTTCTTC